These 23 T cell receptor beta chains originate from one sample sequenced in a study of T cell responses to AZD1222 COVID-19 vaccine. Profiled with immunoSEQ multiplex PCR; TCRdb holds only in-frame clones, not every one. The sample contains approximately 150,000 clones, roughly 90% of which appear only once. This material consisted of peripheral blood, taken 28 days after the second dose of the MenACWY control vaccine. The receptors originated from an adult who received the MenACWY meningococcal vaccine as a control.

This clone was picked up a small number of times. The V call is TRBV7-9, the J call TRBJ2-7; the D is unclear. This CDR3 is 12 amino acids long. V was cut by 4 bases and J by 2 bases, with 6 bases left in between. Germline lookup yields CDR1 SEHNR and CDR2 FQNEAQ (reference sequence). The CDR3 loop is CASSSGTYEQYF. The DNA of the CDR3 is TGTGCCAGCAGCTCCGGTACCTACGAGCAGTACTTC.

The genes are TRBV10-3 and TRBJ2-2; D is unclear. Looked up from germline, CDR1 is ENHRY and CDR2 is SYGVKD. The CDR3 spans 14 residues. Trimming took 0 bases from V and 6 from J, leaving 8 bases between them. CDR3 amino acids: CAISESTGAGELFF. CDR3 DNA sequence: TGTGCCATCAGTGAGTCGACTGGGGCCGGGGAGCTGTTTTTT.

CDR3 nucleotides: TGTGCCAGTAGTGTAATCCTCGGGGGCTACACCTTC. This codes for CASSVILGGYTF. The chain has TRBV19 and TRBJ1-2; D remains unclear. This CDR3 contains 12 residues. Trimming left V 5 bases short and J 8 bases short, with 12 bases between. Germline V gene data show CDR1 as LNHDA and CDR2 as SQIVND (reference sequence).

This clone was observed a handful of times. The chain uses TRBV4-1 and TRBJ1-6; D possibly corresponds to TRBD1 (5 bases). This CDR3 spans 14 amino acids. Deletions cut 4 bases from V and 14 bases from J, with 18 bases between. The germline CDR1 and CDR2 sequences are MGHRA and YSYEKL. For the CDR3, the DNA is TGCGCCAGCAGCCCCCTAGGGGAAGCGGTGACCCTCCACTTT. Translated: CASSPLGEAVTLHF.

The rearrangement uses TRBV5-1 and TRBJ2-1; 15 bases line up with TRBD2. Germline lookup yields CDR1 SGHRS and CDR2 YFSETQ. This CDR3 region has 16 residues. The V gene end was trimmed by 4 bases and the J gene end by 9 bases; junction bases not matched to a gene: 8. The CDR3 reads CASSVRTSGRAGEQFF. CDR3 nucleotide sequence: TGCGCCAGCAGCGTTAGGACTAGCGGGAGGGCCGGTGAGCAGTTCTTC. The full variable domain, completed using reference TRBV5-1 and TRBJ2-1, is KAGVTQTPRYLIKTRGQQVTLSCSPISGHRSVSWYQQTPGQGLQFLFEYFSETQRNKGNFPGRFSGRQFSNSRSEMNVSTLELGDSALYLCASSVRTSGRAGEQFFGPGTRLTVL.

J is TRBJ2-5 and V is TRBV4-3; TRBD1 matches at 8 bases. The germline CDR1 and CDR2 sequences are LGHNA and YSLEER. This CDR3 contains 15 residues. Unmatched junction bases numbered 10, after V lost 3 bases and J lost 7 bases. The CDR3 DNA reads TGCGCCAGCAGCCAGCTACCGACAGGGGCCGGGACCCAGTACTTC. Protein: CASSQLPTGAGTQYF.

Here the CDR3 DNA reads TGCGCCAGGAGTACAGGGGGCAGGTACGAGCAGTACTTC. Residues: CARSTGGRYEQYF. The J gene is TRBJ2-7, the V gene TRBV10-1; TRBD1 aligns across 9 bases. Germline CDR1 and CDR2: WNHNN and SYGVQD (reference sequence). The V gene end was trimmed by 9 bases and the J gene end by 4 bases; junction bases not matched to a gene: 7. The CDR3 length is 13 residues.

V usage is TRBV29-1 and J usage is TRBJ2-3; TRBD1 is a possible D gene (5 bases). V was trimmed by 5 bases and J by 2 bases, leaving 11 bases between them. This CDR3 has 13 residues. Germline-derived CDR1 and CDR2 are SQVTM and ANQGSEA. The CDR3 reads CSVKPGITDTQYF. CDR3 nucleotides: TGCAGCGTTAAGCCAGGGATCACAGATACGCAGTATTTT.

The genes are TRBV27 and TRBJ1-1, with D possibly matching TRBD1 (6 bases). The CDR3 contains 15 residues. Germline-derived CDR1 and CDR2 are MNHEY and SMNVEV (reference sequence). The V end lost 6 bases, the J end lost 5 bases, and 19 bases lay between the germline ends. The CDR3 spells CASSPGGAGRTEAFF. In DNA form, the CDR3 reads TGTGCCAGCAGCCCCGGGGGGGCGGGGAGGACTGAAGCTTTCTTT.

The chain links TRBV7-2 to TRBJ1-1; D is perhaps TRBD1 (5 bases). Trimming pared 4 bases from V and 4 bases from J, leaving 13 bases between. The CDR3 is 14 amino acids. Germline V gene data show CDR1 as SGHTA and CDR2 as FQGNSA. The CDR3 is CASSYSGIGTEAFF. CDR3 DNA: TGTGCCAGCAGCTATTCAGGGATCGGCACTGAAGCTTTCTTT.

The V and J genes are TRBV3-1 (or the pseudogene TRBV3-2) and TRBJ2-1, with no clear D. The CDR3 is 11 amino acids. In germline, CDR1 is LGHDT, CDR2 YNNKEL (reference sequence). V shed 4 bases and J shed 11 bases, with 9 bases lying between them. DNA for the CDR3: TGTGCCAGCAGCCCGACTTTTAAGCAGTTCTTC. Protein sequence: CASSPTFKQFF.

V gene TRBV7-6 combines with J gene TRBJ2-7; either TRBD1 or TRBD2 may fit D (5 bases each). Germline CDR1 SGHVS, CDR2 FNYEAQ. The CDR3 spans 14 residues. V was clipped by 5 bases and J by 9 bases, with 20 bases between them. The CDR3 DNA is TGTGCCAGCAGCCGCAGGCAGGGACCGGACGGGCAGTACTTC. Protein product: CASSRRQGPDGQYF.

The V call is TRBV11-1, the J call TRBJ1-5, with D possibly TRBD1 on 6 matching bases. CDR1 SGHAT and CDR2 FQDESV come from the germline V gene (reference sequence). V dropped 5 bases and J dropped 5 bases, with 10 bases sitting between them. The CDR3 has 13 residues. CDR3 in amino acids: CASSPNRDQPQHF. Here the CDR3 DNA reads TGTGCCAGCAGCCCCAACAGGGATCAGCCCCAGCATTTT.

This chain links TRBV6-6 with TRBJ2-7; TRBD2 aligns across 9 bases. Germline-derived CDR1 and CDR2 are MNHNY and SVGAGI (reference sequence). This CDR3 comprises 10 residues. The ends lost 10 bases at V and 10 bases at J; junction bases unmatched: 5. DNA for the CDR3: TGTGCCATAGCGGGGGACCTCCAGTACTTC. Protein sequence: CAIAGDLQYF.

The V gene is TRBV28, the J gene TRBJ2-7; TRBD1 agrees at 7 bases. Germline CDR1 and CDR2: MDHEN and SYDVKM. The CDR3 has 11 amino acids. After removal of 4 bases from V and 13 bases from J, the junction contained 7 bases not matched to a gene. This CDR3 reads CASSSPTGEYF. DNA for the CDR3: TGTGCCAGCAGTTCACCCACAGGGGAATACTTC.

CDR3 bases: TGTGCCAGTAGTATAAGAACAGGGGCTGGGACCCAGTACTTC. Translation gives CASSIRTGAGTQYF. The chain couples TRBV19 to TRBJ2-5, with 7 bases identical to TRBD1. The CDR3 loop spans 14 amino acids. The germline V gene encodes CDR1 LNHDA and CDR2 SQIVND (reference sequence). J gave up 7 bases and V 2 bases, and 7 bases lay outside the gene matches.

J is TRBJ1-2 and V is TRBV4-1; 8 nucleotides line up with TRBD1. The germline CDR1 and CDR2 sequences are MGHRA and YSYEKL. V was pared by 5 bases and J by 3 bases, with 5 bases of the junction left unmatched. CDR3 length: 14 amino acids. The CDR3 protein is CASSSPGGDYGYTF. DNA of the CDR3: TGCGCCAGCAGCTCTCCAGGGGGCGACTATGGCTACACCTTC.

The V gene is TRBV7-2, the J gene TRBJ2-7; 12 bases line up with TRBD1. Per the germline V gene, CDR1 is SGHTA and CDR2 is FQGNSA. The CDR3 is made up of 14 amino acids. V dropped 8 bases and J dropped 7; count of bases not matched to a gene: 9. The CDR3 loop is CASGRDRGQKEQYF. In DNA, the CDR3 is TGTGCCAGCGGCCGGGACAGGGGGCAAAAAGAGCAGTACTTC.

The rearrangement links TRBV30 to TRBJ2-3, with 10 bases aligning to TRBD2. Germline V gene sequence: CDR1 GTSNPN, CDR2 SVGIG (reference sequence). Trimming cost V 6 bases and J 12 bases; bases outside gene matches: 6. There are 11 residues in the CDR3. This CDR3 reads CACHTSGEQYF. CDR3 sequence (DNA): TGTGCCTGTCATACTAGCGGGGAACAGTATTTT.

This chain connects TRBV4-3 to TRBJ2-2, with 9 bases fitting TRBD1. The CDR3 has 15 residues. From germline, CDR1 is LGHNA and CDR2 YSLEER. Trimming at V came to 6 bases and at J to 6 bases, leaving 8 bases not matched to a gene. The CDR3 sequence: CASRQGQGRPGELFF. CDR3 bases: TGCGCCAGCAGACAGGGACAGGGCCGTCCCGGGGAGCTGTTTTTT.

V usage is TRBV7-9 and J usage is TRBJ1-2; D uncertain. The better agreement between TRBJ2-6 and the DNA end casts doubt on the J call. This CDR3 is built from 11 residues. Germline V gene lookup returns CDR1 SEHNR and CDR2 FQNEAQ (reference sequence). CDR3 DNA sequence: TGTGCCAGCAGCTTAGACGGCAGGCTGACTTTC. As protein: CASSLDGRLTF.

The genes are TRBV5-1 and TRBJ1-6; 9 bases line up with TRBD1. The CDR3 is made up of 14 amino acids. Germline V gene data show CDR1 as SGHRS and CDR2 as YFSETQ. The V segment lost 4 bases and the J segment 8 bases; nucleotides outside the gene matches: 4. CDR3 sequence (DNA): TGCGCCAGCAGCCCGGGACAGGGAGATTCACCCCTCCACTTT. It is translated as CASSPGQGDSPLHF.

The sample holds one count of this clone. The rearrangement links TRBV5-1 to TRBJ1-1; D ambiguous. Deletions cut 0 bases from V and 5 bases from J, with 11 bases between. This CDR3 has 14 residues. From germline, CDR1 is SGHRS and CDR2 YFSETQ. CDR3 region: CASSLAQVRTEAFF. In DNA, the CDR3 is TGCGCCAGCAGCTTGGCTCAGGTGCGGACTGAAGCTTTCTTT.